A selection of T cell receptor beta chains follows, all from one sample in a study of shared clonotypes between healthy human individuals. The repertoire was sequenced with immunoSEQ multiplex PCR; TCRdb's copy has only in-frame clones and lacks some. The sample has about 2.3 million clones; less than 95% are singletons. The specimen sequenced was naive CD4+ T cells from PBMCs. The receptors shown here come from a man aged 18 to 29 in good health. Some clones in this sample may be carry-over from other donors' samples. CDR3s leave out the opening cysteine and the closing phenylalanine or tryptophan.

v_call	cdr3_aa
TRBV2	ASSVLDEQF
TRBV18	ASSPLGQVSTTNEKLF
TRBV7-3	ASSLPGSEGANVLT
TRBV15	ATSRDRQGVTNEKLF
TRBV11-1	ASSWGVRVSGNTEAF
TRBV2	ASSVLRDRRQETQY
TRBV9	ASSARTGSQETQY
TRBV11-3	ASSLGRNTGELF
TRBV5-1	ASSLRTGGDQPQH
TRBV27	ASRPPGGTNVLT
TRBV27	ASSLSRGQIEQY
TRBV6-6	ASSSKQGAFYNEQF
TRBV6-5	ASTSGGHSYEQY
TRBV4-1	ASSQDTGGDEKLF
TRBV6-5	ASSYYGGNTGELF
TRBV5-1	ASSLGQGHGKLF
TRBV2	ASSELASPYNEQF
TRBV29-1	SVAGAPLTGGELF
TRBV7-9	ASSLIPSHSSYNEQF
TRBV7-8	ASSGRAEASYEQY
TRBV28	ASSSPTPGQSNQPQH
TRBV5-5	ASSLGPLFNQPQH
TRBV19	ASSISGGDSYEQY
TRBV9	ASSVGGQRSSYNEQF
TRBV6-5	ASTKRTTDTQY
TRBV27	ASSFTQREDYTGELF
TRBV9	ASSVMGGETQY
TRBV4-2	ASSQDLLGSYNEQF
TRBV5-1	ASGSGLPQFNVLT
TRBV28	ASSFPGGYSPLH
TRBV28	ASSKRDSSTGELF
TRBV29-1	SAEGAPGRPYEQY
TRBV28	ASAMRPVYGYT
TRBV4-2	ASSQGSSGGTDTQY
TRBV9	ASSVDEGNNEQF
TRBV19	ASKGRISGTYNEQF
TRBV7-3	ASSLTPSGGSTDTQY